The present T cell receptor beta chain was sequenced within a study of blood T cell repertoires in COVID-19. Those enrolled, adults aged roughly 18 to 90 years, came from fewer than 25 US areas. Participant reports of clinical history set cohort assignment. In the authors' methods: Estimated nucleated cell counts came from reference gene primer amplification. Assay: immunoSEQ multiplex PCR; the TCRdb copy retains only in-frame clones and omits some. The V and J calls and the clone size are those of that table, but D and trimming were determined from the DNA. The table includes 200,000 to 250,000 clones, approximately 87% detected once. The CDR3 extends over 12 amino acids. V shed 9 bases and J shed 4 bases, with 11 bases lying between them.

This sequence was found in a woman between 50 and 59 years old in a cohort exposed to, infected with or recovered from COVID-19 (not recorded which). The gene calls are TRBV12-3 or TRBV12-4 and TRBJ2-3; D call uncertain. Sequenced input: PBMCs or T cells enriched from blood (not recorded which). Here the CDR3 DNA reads TGTGCCAGTTCACGTGGAGCAGATACGCAGTATTTT. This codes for CASSRGADTQYF.